This T cell receptor beta chain originates from a study of T cell responses to AZD1222 COVID-19 vaccine. Study-wide findings and caveats: Only five to seven AZD1222 recipients were seropositive at baseline. No day 14 peak samples; only post-peak repertoires were characterized. Breadth and depth of Spike-specific TCRs rose after two AZD1222 doses. Most donors were white British, females outnumbered males, and clonal diversity was possibly underestimated.

The CDR3 totals 15 residues. CDR1 and CDR2 (germline): LNHDA, SQIVND (reference sequence). Trimming cost V 5 bases and J 1 base, with 12 bases left between them. A word on this clone: The antigen remains undetermined.

TCRdb's table, derived via immunoSEQ multiplex PCR, lists solely in-frame clones and lacks some. The sample holds roughly 140,000 clones, 91% seen once. Sequences were derived from peripheral blood, sampled on day 0 of AZD1222 vaccination. The TCR comes from an adult in good health. This chain links TRBV19 with TRBJ1-5, with a possible D match to TRBD1 (5 bases). CDR3 sequence: CASSVLRVSNQPQHF. The CDR3, as DNA: TGTGCCAGTAGTGTTCTCAGGGTGAGCAATCAGCCCCAGCATTTT.